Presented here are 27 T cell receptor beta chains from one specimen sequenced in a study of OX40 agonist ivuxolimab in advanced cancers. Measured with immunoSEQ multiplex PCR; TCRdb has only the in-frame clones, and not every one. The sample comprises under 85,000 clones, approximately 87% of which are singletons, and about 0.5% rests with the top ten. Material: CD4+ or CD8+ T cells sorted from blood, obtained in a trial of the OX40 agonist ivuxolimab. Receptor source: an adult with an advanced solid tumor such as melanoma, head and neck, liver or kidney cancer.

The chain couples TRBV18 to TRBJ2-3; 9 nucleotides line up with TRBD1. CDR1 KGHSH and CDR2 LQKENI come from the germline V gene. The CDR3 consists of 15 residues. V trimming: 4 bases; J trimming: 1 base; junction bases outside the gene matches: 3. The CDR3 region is CASSLRTGGTDTQYF. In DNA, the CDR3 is TGTGCCAGCTCACTACGGACAGGGGGCACAGATACGCAGTATTTT.

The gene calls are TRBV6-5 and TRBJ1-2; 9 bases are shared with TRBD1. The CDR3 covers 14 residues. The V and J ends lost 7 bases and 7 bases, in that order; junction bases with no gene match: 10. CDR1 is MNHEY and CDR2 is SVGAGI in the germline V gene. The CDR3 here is CASTDPGQGFGYTF. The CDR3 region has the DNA TGTGCCAGCACCGACCCGGGACAGGGATTTGGCTACACCTTC.

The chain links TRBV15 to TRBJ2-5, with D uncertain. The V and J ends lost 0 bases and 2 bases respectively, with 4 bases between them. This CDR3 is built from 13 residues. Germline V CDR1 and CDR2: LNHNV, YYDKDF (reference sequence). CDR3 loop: CATSRDPQETQYF. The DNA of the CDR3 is TGTGCCACCAGCAGAGATCCACAAGAGACCCAGTACTTC.

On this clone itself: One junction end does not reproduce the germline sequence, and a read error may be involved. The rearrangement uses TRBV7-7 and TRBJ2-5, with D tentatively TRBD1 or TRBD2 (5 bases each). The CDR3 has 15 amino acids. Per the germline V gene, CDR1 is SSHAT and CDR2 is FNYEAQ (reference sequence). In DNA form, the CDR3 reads TGTGCTAGCAGCTTAGCGTTGGGGCTCGGAGAGACCCAGTACTTC. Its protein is CASSLALGLGETQYF.

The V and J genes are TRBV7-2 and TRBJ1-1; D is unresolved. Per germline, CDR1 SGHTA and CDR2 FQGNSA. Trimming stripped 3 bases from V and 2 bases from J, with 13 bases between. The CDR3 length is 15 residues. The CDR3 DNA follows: TGTGCCAGCAGCTTTTCTGGTCGGGTAAACACTGAAGCTTTCTTT. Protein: CASSFSGRVNTEAFF.

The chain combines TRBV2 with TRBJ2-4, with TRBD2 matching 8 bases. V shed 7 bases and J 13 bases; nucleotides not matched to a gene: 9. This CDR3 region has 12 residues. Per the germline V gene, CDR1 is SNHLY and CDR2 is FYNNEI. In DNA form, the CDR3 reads TGTGCCAGCAAGGGCCCCGGGACTAGGCAGTACTTC. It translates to CASKGPGTRQYF. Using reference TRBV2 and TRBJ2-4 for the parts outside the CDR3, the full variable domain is EPEVTQTPSHQVTQMGQEVILRCVPISNHLYFYWYRQILGQKVEFLVSFYNNEISEKSEIFDDQFSVERPDGSNFTLKIRSTKLEDSAMYFCASKGPGTRQYFGAGTRLSVL.

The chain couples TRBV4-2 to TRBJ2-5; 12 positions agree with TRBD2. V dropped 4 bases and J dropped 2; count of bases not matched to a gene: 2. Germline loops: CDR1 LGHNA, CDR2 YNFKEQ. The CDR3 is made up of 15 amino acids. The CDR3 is CASSRTSGDQETQYF. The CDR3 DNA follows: TGTGCCAGCAGCCGGACTAGCGGGGATCAAGAGACCCAGTACTTC.

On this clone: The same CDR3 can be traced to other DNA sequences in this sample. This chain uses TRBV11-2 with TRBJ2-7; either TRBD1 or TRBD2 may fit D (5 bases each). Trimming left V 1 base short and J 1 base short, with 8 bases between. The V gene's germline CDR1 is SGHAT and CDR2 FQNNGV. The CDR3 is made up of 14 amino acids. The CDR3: CASSLVGGSYEQYF. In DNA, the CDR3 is TGTGCCAGCAGCTTAGTTGGGGGTTCCTACGAGCAGTACTTC.

The CDR3 DNA is TGTGCCAGCAGTTACGGCGGTATCGGCACAGATACGCAGTATTTT. Translating it yields CASSYGGIGTDTQYF. This chain joins TRBV6-5 and TRBJ2-3, with D hard to call. The CDR3 is 15 amino acids. V was pared by 2 bases and J by 1 base, with 10 bases between. Germline loops: CDR1 MNHEY, CDR2 SVGAGI.

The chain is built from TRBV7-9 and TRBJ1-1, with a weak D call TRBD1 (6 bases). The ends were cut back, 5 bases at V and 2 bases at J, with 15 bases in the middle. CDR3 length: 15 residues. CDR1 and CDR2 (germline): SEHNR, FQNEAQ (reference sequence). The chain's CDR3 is CASSKGRGFNTEAFF. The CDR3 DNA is TGTGCCAGCAGCAAGGGCAGGGGCTTTAACACTGAAGCTTTCTTT.

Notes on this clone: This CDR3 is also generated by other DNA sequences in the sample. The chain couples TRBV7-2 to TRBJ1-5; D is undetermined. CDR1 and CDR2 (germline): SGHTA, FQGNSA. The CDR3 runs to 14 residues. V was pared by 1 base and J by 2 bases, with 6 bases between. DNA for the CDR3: TGTGCCAGCAGCTTAGGGACGGGCAATCAGCCCCAGCATTTT. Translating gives CASSLGTGNQPQHF.

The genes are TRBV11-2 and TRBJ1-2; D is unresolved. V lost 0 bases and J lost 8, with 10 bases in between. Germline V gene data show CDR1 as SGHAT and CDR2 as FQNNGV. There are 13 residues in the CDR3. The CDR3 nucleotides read TGTGCCAGCAGCTTAGAAAGGACTGGAGGCTACACCTTC. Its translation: CASSLERTGGYTF.

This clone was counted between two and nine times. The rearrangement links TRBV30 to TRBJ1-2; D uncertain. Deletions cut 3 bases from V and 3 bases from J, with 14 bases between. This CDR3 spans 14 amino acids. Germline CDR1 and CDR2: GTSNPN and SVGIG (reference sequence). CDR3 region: CAWSPKRVHYGYTF. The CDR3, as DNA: TGTGCCTGGAGCCCCAAGCGGGTTCACTATGGCTACACCTTC. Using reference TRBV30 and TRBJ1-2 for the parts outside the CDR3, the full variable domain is SQTIHQWPATLVQPVGSPLSLECTVEGTSNPNLYWYRQAAGRGLQLLFYSVGIGQISSEVPQNLSASRPQDRQFILSSKKLLLSDSGFYLCAWSPKRVHYGYTFGSGTRLTVV.

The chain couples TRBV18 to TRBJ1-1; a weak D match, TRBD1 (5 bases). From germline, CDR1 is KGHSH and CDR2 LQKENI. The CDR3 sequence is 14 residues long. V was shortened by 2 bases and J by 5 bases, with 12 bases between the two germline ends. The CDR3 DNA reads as TGTGCCAGCTCACCAGAAGGGGTTTTAACTGAAGCTTTCTTT. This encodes CASSPEGVLTEAFF. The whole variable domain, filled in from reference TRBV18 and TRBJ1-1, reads NAGVMQNPRHLVRRRGQEARLRCSPMKGHSHVYWYRQLPEEGLKFMVYLQKENIIDESGMPKERFSAEFPKEGPSILRIQQVVRGDSAAYFCASSPEGVLTEAFFGQGTRLTVV.

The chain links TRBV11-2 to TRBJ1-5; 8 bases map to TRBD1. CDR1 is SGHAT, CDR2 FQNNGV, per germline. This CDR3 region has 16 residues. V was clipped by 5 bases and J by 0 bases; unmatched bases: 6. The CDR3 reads CASSRGTGSSNQPQHF. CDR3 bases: TGTGCCAGCAGCCGAGGGACAGGTAGTAGCAATCAGCCCCAGCATTTT.

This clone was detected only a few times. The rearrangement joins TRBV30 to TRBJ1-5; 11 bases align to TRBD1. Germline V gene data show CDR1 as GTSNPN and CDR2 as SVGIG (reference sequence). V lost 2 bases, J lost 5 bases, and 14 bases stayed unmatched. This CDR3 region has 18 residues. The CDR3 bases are TGTGCCTGGAGTACATCTCTCGGGACAGGGGGTTTCGATCAGCCCCAGCATTTT. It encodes CAWSTSLGTGGFDQPQHF.

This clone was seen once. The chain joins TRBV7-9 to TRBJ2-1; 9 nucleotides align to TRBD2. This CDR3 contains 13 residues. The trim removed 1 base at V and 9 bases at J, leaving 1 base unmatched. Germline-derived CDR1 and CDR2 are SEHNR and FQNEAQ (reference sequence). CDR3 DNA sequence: TGTGCCAGCAGCTTAGGGCGGGAGGGTGAGCAGTTCTTC. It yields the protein CASSLGREGEQFF.

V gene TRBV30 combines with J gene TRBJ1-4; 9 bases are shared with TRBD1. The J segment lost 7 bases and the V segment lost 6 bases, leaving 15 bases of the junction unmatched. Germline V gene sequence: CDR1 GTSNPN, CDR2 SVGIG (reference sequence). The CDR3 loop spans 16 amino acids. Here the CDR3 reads CACSGTGTSAGEKLFF. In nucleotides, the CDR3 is TGTGCCTGCTCCGGGACAGGGACGTCCGCGGGTGAAAAACTGTTTTTT.

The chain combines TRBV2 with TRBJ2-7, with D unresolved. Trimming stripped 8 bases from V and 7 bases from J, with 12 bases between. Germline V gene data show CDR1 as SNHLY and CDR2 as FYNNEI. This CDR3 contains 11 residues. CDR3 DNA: TGTGCCAGCTCAGCTCTATTGGAGCAGTACTTC. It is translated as CASSALLEQYF.

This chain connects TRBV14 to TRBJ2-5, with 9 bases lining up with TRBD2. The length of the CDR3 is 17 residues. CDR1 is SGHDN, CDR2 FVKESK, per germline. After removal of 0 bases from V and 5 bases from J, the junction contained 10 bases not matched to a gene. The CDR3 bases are TGTGCCAGCAGCCAAGATCCGAGGCTAGCGGGAATGGAGACCCAGTACTTC. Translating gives CASSQDPRLAGMETQYF.

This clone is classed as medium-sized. This CDR3 is CASSHKEGYNEQFF. The CDR3 nucleotides are TGTGCCAGCAGTCACAAGGAGGGTTACAATGAGCAGTTCTTC. The chain is built from TRBV2 and TRBJ2-1, with D maybe TRBD2 (6 bases). Trimming removed 5 bases from V and 4 bases from J, with 12 bases in between. Germline CDR1 SNHLY, CDR2 FYNNEI. This CDR3 comprises 14 residues.

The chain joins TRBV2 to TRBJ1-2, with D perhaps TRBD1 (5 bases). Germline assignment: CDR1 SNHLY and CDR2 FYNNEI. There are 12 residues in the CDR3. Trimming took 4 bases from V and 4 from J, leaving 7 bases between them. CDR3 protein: CASSGDVYGYTF. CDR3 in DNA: TGTGCCAGCAGTGGGGACGTCTATGGCTACACCTTC.

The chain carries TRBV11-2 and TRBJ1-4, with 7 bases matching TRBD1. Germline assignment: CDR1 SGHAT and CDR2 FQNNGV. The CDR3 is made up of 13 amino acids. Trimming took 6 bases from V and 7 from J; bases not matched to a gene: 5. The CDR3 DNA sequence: TGTGCCAGCAGTATTCGGGACAGTGAAAAACTGTTTTTT. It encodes CASSIRDSEKLFF.

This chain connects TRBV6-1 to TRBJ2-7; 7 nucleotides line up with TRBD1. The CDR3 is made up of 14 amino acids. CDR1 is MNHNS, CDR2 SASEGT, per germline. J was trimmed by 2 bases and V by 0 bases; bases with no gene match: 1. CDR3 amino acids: CASSEATGAYEQYF. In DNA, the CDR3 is TGTGCCAGCAGTGAAGCCACAGGGGCCTACGAGCAGTACTTC.

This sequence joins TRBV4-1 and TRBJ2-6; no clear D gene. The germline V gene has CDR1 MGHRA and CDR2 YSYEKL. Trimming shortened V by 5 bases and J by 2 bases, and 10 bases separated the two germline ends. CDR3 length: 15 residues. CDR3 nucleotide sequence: TGCGCCAGCAGCTCTGCTACGACTGGGGCCAACGTCCTGACTTTC. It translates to CASSSATTGANVLTF.

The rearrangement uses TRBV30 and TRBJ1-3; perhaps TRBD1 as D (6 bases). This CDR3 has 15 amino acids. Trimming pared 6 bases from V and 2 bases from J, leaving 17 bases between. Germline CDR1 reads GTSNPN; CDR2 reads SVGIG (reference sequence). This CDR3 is CACPKGGGAGNTIYF. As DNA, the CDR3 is TGTGCCTGCCCCAAAGGAGGGGGAGCTGGAAACACCATATATTTT.

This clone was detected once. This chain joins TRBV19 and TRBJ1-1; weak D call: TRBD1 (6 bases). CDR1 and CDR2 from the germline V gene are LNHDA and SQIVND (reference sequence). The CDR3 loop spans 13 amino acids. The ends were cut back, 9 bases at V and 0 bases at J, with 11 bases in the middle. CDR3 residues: CASQGQVNTEAFF. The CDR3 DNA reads TGTGCCAGCCAGGGGCAGGTGAACACTGAAGCTTTCTTT.